The 17 T cell receptor beta chains below were found in one sample sequenced in a study of Graves' ophthalmopathy and Graves' hyperthyroidism. Investigators amplified TCR beta CDR3 regions from RNA transcripts. The first round was an RT-PCR with HTBI primers, and the second round was a multiplex PCR. Via MiXCR, TCRdb re-called the multiplex PCR reads, giving one row per CDR3 protein. The table shows 350,000 to 400,000 distinct CDR3 sequences, with 18% occurring only once. Sample: peripheral blood. These receptors were taken from a woman between 18 and 30 years old with Graves' ophthalmopathy.

In its sample, this clonotype was seen many times. This chain connects TRBV12-3 or TRBV12-4 to TRBJ1-2, with 7 bases aligning to TRBD1. The CDR3 covers 14 residues. Trimming cost V 2 bases and J 5 bases; bases outside gene matches: 5. As DNA, the CDR3 is TGTGCCAGCAGTTTACAGGGGGGGTCGTATGGCTACACCTTC. It yields the protein CASSLQGGSYGYTF.

This clonotype was seen ten or more times. This chain uses TRBV30 with TRBJ1-2; 8 bases are a match to TRBD1. After removal of 7 bases from V and 8 bases from J, the junction contained 18 bases not matched to a gene. CDR3 length: 15 residues. Germline-derived CDR1 and CDR2 are GTSNPN and SVGIG (reference sequence). CDR3 region: CASPGGDRGSYGYTF. CDR3 coding DNA: TGTGCCTCACCCGGGGGTGACAGGGGTTCCTACGGCTACACCTTC.

The sample holds many counts of this clonotype. This chain uses TRBV12-3 or TRBV12-4 with TRBJ1-1, with 7 bases fitting TRBD1. Trimming cost V 7 bases and J 3 bases; bases outside gene matches: 5. CDR3 length: 13 amino acids. The CDR3 DNA is TGTGCCAGCATCGAGGGGGCAGACACTGAAGCTTTCTTT. The encoded protein is CASIEGADTEAFF.

This clonotype was recorded many times. The CDR3 here is CASSLAGGPLYSNQPQHF. The CDR3 coding sequence is TGTGCCAGCAGCTTAGCGGGGGGCCCACTTTATAGCAATCAGCCCCAGCATTTT. The rearrangement links TRBV7-2 to TRBJ1-5; possibly TRBD1 for D (6 bases). Trimming pared 0 bases from V and 0 bases from J, leaving 15 bases between. There are 18 residues in the CDR3. Germline CDR1 SGHTA, CDR2 FQGNSA.

There are many counts of this clonotype. CDR3 loop: CASSPQSYEQYF. The CDR3, as DNA: TGTGCCAGCAGTCCGCAATCCTACGAGCAGTACTTC. This chain connects TRBV12-3 or TRBV12-4 to TRBJ2-7; no definite D call. The CDR3 has 12 amino acids. The V gene lost 5 bases and the J gene lost 1 base, with 6 bases spanning the gap.

This clonotype was seen just once. The CDR3 DNA reads TGTGCTAGTGCCAGGGTAACGGGGGACAGGGGGTACGAGCAGTACTTC. The encoded protein is CASARVTGDRGYEQYF. The chain joins TRBV12-5 to TRBJ2-7; 11 nucleotides align to TRBD1. Germline values: CDR1 LGHNT, CDR2 FRNRAP. The CDR3 sequence is 16 residues long. Trimming removed 7 bases from V and 4 bases from J; junction bases left unmatched: 12.

This clonotype was counted ten times or more. This chain joins TRBV6-1 and TRBJ1-6; D unresolved. V dropped 8 bases and J dropped 1 base, with 15 bases sitting between them. The germline CDR1 and CDR2 sequences are MNHNS and SASEGT. This CDR3 has 16 residues. Here the CDR3 DNA reads TGTGCCAGCTGCGCTCGTGGGGAATCCTATAATTCACCCCTCCACTTT. This translates into CASCARGESYNSPLHF.

The gene calls are TRBV12-3 or TRBV12-4 and TRBJ2-7; 7 bases align to TRBD2. With V trimmed by 6 bases and J by 0 bases, 8 bases remained unmatched. The CDR3 totals 15 residues. The CDR3 nucleotides are TGTGCCAGCAGCGCAACTAGCGCGCTCTCCTACGAGCAGTACTTC. Its protein product is CASSATSALSYEQYF.

The sample holds many counts of this clonotype. V usage is TRBV12-3 or TRBV12-4 and J usage is TRBJ1-5; the D gene is possibly TRBD1 (6 bases). CDR3 length: 15 amino acids. V lost 3 bases and J 3 bases, leaving 12 bases between the germline ends. The CDR3 nucleotides are TGTGCCAGCAGTTTGGACAGAAGGGCCAATCAGCCCCAGCATTTT. It encodes CASSLDRRANQPQHF.

This clonotype was picked up many times. The chain joins TRBV11-2 to TRBJ2-7; 14 bases are a match to TRBD2. Trimming removed 3 bases from V and 6 bases from J; junction bases left unmatched: 4. This CDR3 has 15 residues. CDR1 is SGHAT, CDR2 FQNNGV, per germline. The CDR3 DNA follows: TGTGCCAGCAGCTTGACTAGCGGGAGGGCCATCGAGCAGTACTTC. This sequence encodes CASSLTSGRAIEQYF.

At least ten counts were recorded for this clonotype. The germline gene is not matched at one end of the junction; a read error may be the cause. The chain links TRBV15 to TRBJ1-1; weak D call: TRBD1 (6 bases). Per germline, CDR1 LNHNV and CDR2 YYDKDF (reference sequence). The CDR3 sequence is 15 residues long. The CDR3 reads CATSTSGGPGAEALF. The DNA of the CDR3 is TGTGCCACCAGCACTTCTGGGGGCCCAGGCGCTGAAGCTCTCTTT.

Many counts were recorded for this clonotype. A read error may explain this, as a much larger clone is one base away. The rearrangement links TRBV28 to TRBJ1-3; tentatively, D is TRBD1 (6 bases). The germline V gene encodes CDR1 MDHEN and CDR2 SYDVKM. The length of the CDR3 is 15 residues. The CDR3 DNA sequence: TGTGCCAGCAGTTTACCGGACAGCTCTGGAAACATCATATATTTT. Amino acid sequence: CASSLPDSSGNIIYF.

This clonotype was detected ten times or more. The gene calls are TRBV6-2 or TRBV6-3 and TRBJ1-6, with D unresolved. Trimming removed 7 bases at V and 8 bases at J, with 9 bases between. The CDR3 is 12 residues long. CDR1 is MNHEY, CDR2 SVGEGT, per germline. The CDR3 spells CASTSGYSPLHF. As DNA, the CDR3 is TGTGCCAGCACCTCGGGCTATTCACCCCTCCACTTT.

This clonotype was detected ten times or more. The V and J genes are TRBV11-3 and TRBJ1-1; D gene unclear. The V end was cut by 0 bases, the J end by 3 bases, with 11 bases between. The length of the CDR3 is 15 residues. Germline V gives CDR1 SGHNT, CDR2 YENEEA. In DNA form, the CDR3 reads TGTGCCAGCAGCTTAGACGGGTCCTCGTACACTGAAGCTTTCTTT. Translation gives CASSLDGSSYTEAFF.

V and J are TRBV6-2 or TRBV6-3 and TRBJ2-7; D is uncertain. The CDR3 is made up of 12 amino acids. The V gene lost 7 bases and the J gene lost 1 base, with 8 bases spanning the gap. Germline CDR1 is MNHEY and CDR2 is SVGEGT. The CDR3 nucleotides read TGTGCCAGCACCAGCGAGTCCTACGAGCAGTACTTC. This sequence encodes CASTSESYEQYF.

This clonotype was seen at least ten times. As DNA, the CDR3 is TGTGCCAGCAGTGAAGGACAGGGGTATAGCAATCAGCCCCAGCATTTT. It translates to CASSEGQGYSNQPQHF. The rearrangement links TRBV6-1 to TRBJ1-5; 8 bases line up with TRBD1. The germline V gene encodes CDR1 MNHNS and CDR2 SASEGT. CDR3 length: 16 amino acids. The V segment lost 1 base and the J segment 0 bases; nucleotides outside the gene matches: 2.

This clonotype was detected many times. The V gene is TRBV10-3, the J gene TRBJ1-1; no clear D gene. In germline, CDR1 is ENHRY, CDR2 SYGVKD. The CDR3 runs to 14 residues. The V and J ends lost 0 bases and 7 bases respectively, with 12 bases between them. For the CDR3, the DNA is TGTGCCATCAGTGAGTCATGGCAGAATAGTGAAGCTTTCTTT. Its translation: CAISESWQNSEAFF.